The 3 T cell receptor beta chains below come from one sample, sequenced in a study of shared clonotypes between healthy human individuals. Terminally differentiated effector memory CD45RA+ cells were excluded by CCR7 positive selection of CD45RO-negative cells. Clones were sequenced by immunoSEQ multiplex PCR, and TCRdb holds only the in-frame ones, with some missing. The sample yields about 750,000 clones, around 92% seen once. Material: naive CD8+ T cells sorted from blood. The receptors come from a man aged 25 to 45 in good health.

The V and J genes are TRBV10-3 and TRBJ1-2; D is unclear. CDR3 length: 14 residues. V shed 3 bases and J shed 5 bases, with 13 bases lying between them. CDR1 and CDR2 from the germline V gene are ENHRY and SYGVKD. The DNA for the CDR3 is TGTGCCATCAGTGATTCAGGCCGATCATATGGCTACACCTTC. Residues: CAISDSGRSYGYTF.

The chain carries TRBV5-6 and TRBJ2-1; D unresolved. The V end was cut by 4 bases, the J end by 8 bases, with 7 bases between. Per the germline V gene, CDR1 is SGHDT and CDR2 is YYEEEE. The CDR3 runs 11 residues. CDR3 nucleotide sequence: TGTGCCAGCAGCGCCGGCGATGAGCAGTTCTTC. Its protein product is CASSAGDEQFF.

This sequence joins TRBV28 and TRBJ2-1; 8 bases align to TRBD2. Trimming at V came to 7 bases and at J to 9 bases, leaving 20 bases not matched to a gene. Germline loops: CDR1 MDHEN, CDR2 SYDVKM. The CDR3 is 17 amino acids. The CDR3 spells CASTEARAHYGGGEQFF. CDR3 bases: TGTGCCAGCACCGAAGCCCGGGCCCACTACGGGGGGGGTGAGCAGTTCTTC. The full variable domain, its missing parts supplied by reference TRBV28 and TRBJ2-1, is DVKVTQSSRYLVKRTGEKVFLECVQDMDHENMFWYRQDPGLGLRLIYFSYDVKMKEKGDIPEGYSVSREKKERFSLILESASTNQTSMYLCASTEARAHYGGGEQFFGPGTRLTVL.